This T cell receptor beta chain was retrieved from a study of blood T cell repertoires in COVID-19 (TCRdb year 2020). Background on the whole study: Samples from collaborators originated in the United States, Italy and Spain and spanned both the acute and convalescent phases of COVID-19. The material from the prospective study consisted of cDNA or gDNA derived from T cells, B-cell-depleted T cells, or PBMCs. The dataset comprised deeply sampled blood TCRbeta repertoires from subjects exposed to, actively infected with, or recovered from COVID-19. The repertoires were released in a freely available public database meant as a resource for research on the immune response to SARS-CoV-2. The samples were drawn from two sources: the first 160 participants of the ongoing ImmuneRACE study, and 1,000 to 1,500 subjects contributed by 6 global collaborators. Sample metadata almost always included a de-identified subject ID, COVID-19 status, age in years and sex. Where available, HLA class I and class II types were taken from metadata supplied by the sample provider and were not determined by assay-based typing.

Enrolling through a virtual design, the prospective study's participants ranged in age from about 18 to 89 years and lived across roughly 23 United States geographic areas. In the prospective study, participants were assigned to cohorts based on the clinical history participants reported in a screening survey and a study questionnaire. Recovered participants in ImmuneRACE Cohort 3 were defined by two consecutive negative NP/OP PCR tests, clearance by a healthcare professional, or resolution of symptoms. In the prospective study, whole blood, serum and a nasopharyngeal or oropharyngeal swab were collected from each participant by mobile phlebotomists. Additional blood draws and questionnaires over an approximately 2-month period could optionally be provided by prospective study participants. Before DNA extraction, prospective study blood samples were shipped either frozen or at room temperature.

For this clone: Its antigen remains unidentified. Within one base of it there is no much larger clone, and no base qualities were kept.

Taken from the germline V gene, the CDR1 and CDR2 loops are MNHEY and SVGEGT. Reading from cysteine to phenylalanine, the CDR3 counts 14 amino acids. The sequence is cut down to CDR3 DNA, 42 bases in frame from base 1. Trimming costs V 2 bases and J 6 bases, and their ends lie 11 bases apart. What the authors observed across the whole study: The quantity of clinical and demographic metadata differed by source and by participant and was supplied without curation.

TCRbeta CDR3 regions were amplified from genomic DNA by means of the immunoSEQ Assay, a bias-controlled multiplex PCR. The authors processed their data as follows. Within the assay, amplification of reference gene primers was used to estimate how many nucleated cells each sample contained. To quantify the absolute abundance of each unique TCRbeta CDR3 rearrangement, sequence reads were collapsed and filtered. For each sample, productive Simpson clonality was calculated by taking the square root of Simpson's diversity index across productive rearrangements. Entries here come from immuneACCESS through TCRdb and include only in-frame sequences with V and J called. Some clones fail to appear in such tables; in the studies checked, an unresolved V gene covers under half of the shortfall, and the cause of the remainder is unknown. V, J and clone size are taken as reported in that table, and D and trimming were inferred from the DNA itself. Here the sample has about 280,000 clones; around nine tenths occur a single time. The ten largest clones represent 6% to 7% of the sample.

Sequencing was done on a sample of PBMCs or T cells enriched from blood (not recorded which). This clonotype was obtained from a woman aged 40 to 50 who had recovered from COVID-19. The chain employs TRBV6-2 or TRBV6-3 and TRBJ1-5, with no confidently assigned D gene. The CDR3: CASSYGRVTQPQHF. The nucleotide sequence is TGTGCCAGCAGTTACGGGAGGGTTACTCAGCCCCAGCATTTT.